The 31 T cell receptor beta chains below were found in one sample sequenced in a study of shared clonotypes between healthy human individuals. Repertoires were generated with immunoSEQ multiplex PCR, while TCRdb's copy carries only in-frame clones and drops some. The sample has 600,000 to 750,000 clones, around 91% seen once. The sequenced material came from memory CD8+ T cells from PBMCs. Subset meaning: CD45RO+ cells pooled with CCR7-negative TemRA cells. The receptor source for this set is a man younger than 35 in good health. Some clones in this sample may be carry-over from other donors' samples.

The genes are TRBV9 and TRBJ2-4; 11 positions agree with TRBD2. The V segment lost 4 bases and the J segment 4 bases; nucleotides outside the gene matches: 4. This CDR3 comprises 15 residues. Germline V CDR1 and CDR2: SGDLS, YYNGEE. This chain's CDR3 is CASSLGTSGKNIQYF. CDR3 in DNA: TGTGCCAGCAGCCTCGGGACTAGCGGAAAAAACATTCAGTACTTC.

The chain carries TRBV15 and TRBJ2-1, with 9 bases that match TRBD2. With 1 base clipped from V and 9 bases from J, the junction kept 1 base outside the gene matches. Germline V CDR1 and CDR2: LNHNV, YYDKDF (reference sequence). There are 13 residues in the CDR3. The CDR3 DNA sequence: TGTGCCACCAGCAGAGTAGCGGGAGTTGAGCAGTTCTTC. This encodes CATSRVAGVEQFF.

V and J are TRBV9 and TRBJ2-7; 7 positions match TRBD1. The CDR3 loop spans 17 amino acids. CDR1 is SGDLS and CDR2 is YYNGEE in the germline V gene. V trimming: 0 bases; J trimming: 7 bases; junction bases outside the gene matches: 16. This CDR3 reads CASSVDQTGSYPGEQYF. CDR3 nucleotides: TGTGCCAGCAGCGTAGACCAGACAGGGTCCTACCCGGGGGAGCAGTACTTC.

This chain links TRBV11-1 with TRBJ2-1; maybe TRBD2 (6 bases). The CDR3 runs to 15 residues. Germline V gene lookup returns CDR1 SGHAT and CDR2 FQDESV (reference sequence). The V and J ends lost 6 bases and 4 bases respectively, with 16 bases between them. The CDR3 reads CASSSSSGPYNEQFF. The DNA of the CDR3 is TGTGCCAGCAGTTCTAGTAGCGGCCCTTACAATGAGCAGTTCTTC.

The rearrangement joins TRBV7-9 to TRBJ2-7, with D possibly TRBD2 on 6 matching bases. Germline assignment: CDR1 SEHNR and CDR2 FQNEAQ (reference sequence). V was trimmed by 5 bases and J by 4 bases, leaving 18 bases between them. This CDR3 contains 15 residues. The CDR3 region has the DNA TGTGCCAGCAGCCACCCTCGGGACTTCCTGTACGAGCAGTACTTC. Translated, it gives CASSHPRDFLYEQYF.

Worth noting for this clone: Other DNA sequences from this sample encode an identical CDR3 as well. The rearrangement uses TRBV29-1 and TRBJ1-3, with no clear D. CDR3 length equals 13 residues. CDR1 is SQVTM, CDR2 ANQGSEA, per germline. Trimming removed 6 bases at V and 0 bases at J, with 9 bases between. CDR3 nucleotide sequence: TGCAGCGTCCGGGGAGACTCTGGAAACACCATATATTTT. Its translation: CSVRGDSGNTIYF.

V usage is TRBV7-8 and J usage is TRBJ2-7, with a weak D call TRBD1 (6 bases). This CDR3 region has 15 residues. V was trimmed by 5 bases and J by 3 bases, leaving 17 bases between them. CDR1 and CDR2 from the germline V gene are SGHVS and FQNEAQ. DNA for the CDR3: TGTGCCAGCAGCCGATGGGACAACTCCGACTACGAGCAGTACTTC. It is translated as CASSRWDNSDYEQYF.

The chain combines TRBV27 with TRBJ2-7, with 11 bases matching TRBD2. Losses at the gene ends were 4 bases for V and 5 bases for J; bases not matched to a gene: 13. Germline loops: CDR1 MNHEY, CDR2 SMNVEV (reference sequence). This CDR3 has 17 residues. As DNA, the CDR3 is TGTGCCAGCAGTTCCAAATCGACTAGCGGGACATCGCACGAGCAGTACTTC. Translating gives CASSSKSTSGTSHEQYF.

The chain couples TRBV18 to TRBJ2-1; TRBD1 aligns across 9 bases. CDR1 is KGHSH and CDR2 is LQKENI in the germline V gene. CDR3 length equals 15 residues. J was trimmed by 6 bases and V by 4 bases; bases with no gene match: 7. This chain's CDR3 is CASSQTDRGVNEQFF. The DNA for the CDR3 is TGTGCCAGCTCACAAACGGACAGGGGTGTCAATGAGCAGTTCTTC.

The chain is built from TRBV7-3 and TRBJ2-1, with 8 bases lining up with TRBD1. V shed 5 bases and J 0 bases; nucleotides not matched to a gene: 6. The CDR3 has 16 amino acids. CDR1 is SGHTA, CDR2 FQGTGA, per germline. CDR3 coding DNA: TGTGCCAGCAGCCAGGGGGCTAGAAACTCCTACAATGAGCAGTTCTTC. Its translation is CASSQGARNSYNEQFF.

The chain couples TRBV28 to TRBJ2-7; TRBD1 is a possible D gene (5 bases). The CDR3 totals 17 residues. V was trimmed by 10 bases and J by 1 base, leaving 26 bases between them. Per the germline V gene, CDR1 is MDHEN and CDR2 is SYDVKM. Here the CDR3 reads CAIPGVLGSRQSYEQYF. The DNA for the CDR3 is TGTGCCATTCCTGGGGTATTGGGCTCCCGACAGTCCTACGAGCAGTACTTC.

This clone came up a few times. The junction departs from the called germline gene at one end, perhaps through a read error. V and J are TRBV7-9 and TRBJ2-7; D may be TRBD1 (5 bases). Germline CDR1 is SEHNR and CDR2 is FQNEAQ (reference sequence). This CDR3 is built from 11 residues. The CDR3 DNA reads TGTGCCAGCAGCTTATCCGACAAAGGGGACTTC. Amino acids: CASSLSDKGDF.

V gene TRBV7-2 combines with J gene TRBJ2-7; 10 bases agree with TRBD2. The CDR3 consists of 16 residues. CDR1 is SGHTA and CDR2 is FQGNSA in the germline V gene. The V segment lost 3 bases and the J segment 1 base; nucleotides outside the gene matches: 6. The CDR3 loop reads CASSLWTSGISYEQYF. The CDR3, as DNA: TGTGCCAGCAGCTTGTGGACTAGCGGCATATCCTACGAGCAGTACTTC.

The chain uses TRBV11-3 and TRBJ1-5; 7 bases are shared with TRBD1. CDR1 SGHNT and CDR2 YENEEA come from the germline V gene. The junction had 17 bases not matched to a gene; V was cut back by 6 bases and J by 6 bases. The CDR3 has 17 residues. This chain's CDR3 is CASSSTEETGTLQPQHF. CDR3 DNA sequence: TGTGCCAGCAGTTCAACGGAAGAGACAGGGACCCTTCAGCCCCAGCATTTT.

This chain links TRBV7-7 with TRBJ2-1; 8 nucleotides agree with TRBD2. Trimming took 5 bases from V and 3 from J; bases not matched to a gene: 9. Germline values: CDR1 SSHAT, CDR2 FNYEAQ (reference sequence). The CDR3 has 16 residues. The CDR3 DNA reads as TGTGCCAGCAGCCAGGGGACTAGTCCTTACTACAATGAGCAGTTCTTC. Translated, it gives CASSQGTSPYYNEQFF.

This chain connects TRBV13 to TRBJ2-3; no reliable D call. Deletions cut 3 bases from V and 2 bases from J, with 9 bases between. This CDR3 contains 14 residues. In germline, CDR1 is PRHDT, CDR2 FYEKMQ (reference sequence). The CDR3: CASSLPDITDTQYF. The CDR3 DNA is TGTGCCAGCAGCTTGCCAGACATCACAGATACGCAGTATTTT.

CDR3 sequence: CASSLAGEFAGELFF. In DNA form, the CDR3 reads TGTGCCAGCAGCTTAGCGGGAGAGTTCGCCGGGGAGCTGTTTTTT. V gene TRBV7-9 combines with J gene TRBJ2-2; weak D call: TRBD2 (5 bases). The V end lost 0 bases, the J end lost 6 bases, and 11 bases lay between the germline ends. CDR1 and CDR2 from the germline V gene are SEHNR and FQNEAQ (reference sequence). This CDR3 has 15 amino acids.

This clone was seen once. The V gene is TRBV2, the J gene TRBJ2-2; 14 positions agree with TRBD2. The CDR3 sequence is 17 residues long. V shed 8 bases, J shed 5 bases, and the junction held 10 bases outside the gene matches. Germline V CDR1 and CDR2: SNHLY, FYNNEI. CDR3 residues: CASSGTSGSPWTGELFF. CDR3 DNA sequence: TGTGCCAGCTCAGGGACTAGCGGGAGTCCGTGGACCGGGGAGCTGTTTTTT.

This clone came up once. The gene calls are TRBV5-1 and TRBJ2-1; D unresolved. The germline CDR1 and CDR2 sequences are SGHRS and YFSETQ. Trimming pared 3 bases from V and 6 bases from J, leaving 16 bases between. There are 15 residues in the CDR3. Here the CDR3 DNA reads TGCGCCAGCAGCTCCCCCGCCACTGGGGTCAATGAGCAGTTCTTC. This sequence encodes CASSSPATGVNEQFF.

About this clone itself: The sample carries other DNA sequences with the same CDR3. This sequence joins TRBV9 and TRBJ2-7; tentative D call: TRBD1 (5 bases). The CDR3 sequence is 14 residues long. Germline V gives CDR1 SGDLS, CDR2 YYNGEE. Trimming removed 0 bases from V and 0 bases from J, with 7 bases in between. CDR3 loop: CASSVGDSSYEQYF. DNA of the CDR3: TGTGCCAGCAGCGTAGGCGACAGCTCCTACGAGCAGTACTTC.

Notes on this clone: Other DNA sequences in this specimen translate into the identical CDR3. The chain recombines TRBV6-5 with TRBJ1-5, with no clear D. V lost 6 bases, J lost 3 bases, and 9 bases lay in between. The CDR3 is 13 residues long. CDR1 is MNHEY and CDR2 is SVGAGI in the germline V gene. The CDR3: CASSSRDNQPQHF. The CDR3, as DNA: TGTGCCAGCAGCAGCCGCGACAATCAGCCCCAGCATTTT.

The rearrangement joins TRBV10-3 to TRBJ2-1, with a tentative D call TRBD2 (7 bases). Per the germline V gene, CDR1 is ENHRY and CDR2 is SYGVKD. The CDR3 has 15 residues. V was clipped by 4 bases and J by 9 bases, with 19 bases between them. The CDR3 sequence: CAISGFQGRAGEQFF. CDR3 nucleotide sequence: TGTGCCATCAGTGGATTTCAGGGGAGGGCCGGTGAGCAGTTCTTC.

The V gene is TRBV7-8, the J gene TRBJ1-3, with 8 bases lining up with TRBD1. J was trimmed by 0 bases and V by 1 base; bases with no gene match: 14. Germline V gene data show CDR1 as SGHVS and CDR2 as FQNEAQ. This CDR3 has 20 amino acids. This CDR3 is CASSLEDRVGIGVSGNTIYF. The CDR3 DNA reads as TGTGCCAGCAGCTTAGAGGACAGGGTGGGAATAGGTGTCTCTGGAAACACCATATATTTT.

V and J are TRBV5-6 and TRBJ2-5; no clear D. This CDR3 is 15 amino acids long. The V and J ends lost 1 base and 1 base respectively, with 11 bases between them. Germline V gene lookup returns CDR1 SGHDT and CDR2 YYEEEE. DNA for the CDR3: TGTGCCAGCAGCTTGTCCGGGCCGGGCCAAGAGACCCAGTACTTC. It yields the protein CASSLSGPGQETQYF.

The genes are TRBV7-9 and TRBJ2-5, with TRBD2 identical over 9 bases. Trimming took 5 bases from V and 2 from J; bases not matched to a gene: 6. This CDR3 has 15 residues. The germline V gene has CDR1 SEHNR and CDR2 FQNEAQ (reference sequence). CDR3 bases: TGTGCCAGCAGCATTCGACTAGCGGAACAAGAGACCCAGTACTTC. Its protein product is CASSIRLAEQETQYF.

The V gene is TRBV27, the J gene TRBJ2-2; TRBD2 agrees at 7 bases. Germline values: CDR1 MNHEY, CDR2 SMNVEV (reference sequence). Trimming took 1 base from V and 6 from J; bases not matched to a gene: 8. This CDR3 is 16 amino acids long. CDR3 protein: CASSLLVAGGAGELFF. The CDR3 DNA follows: TGTGCCAGCAGTTTATTGGTAGCGGGTGGGGCCGGGGAGCTGTTTTTT.

This chain's CDR3 is CAISERITSTDTQYF. The DNA of the CDR3 is TGTGCCATCAGTGAACGAATCACTAGCACAGATACGCAGTATTTT. The chain recombines TRBV10-3 with TRBJ2-3; D gene ambiguous. With 3 bases removed from V and 0 bases from J, the gap between germline ends came to 10 bases. This CDR3 region has 15 residues. Germline CDR1 and CDR2: ENHRY and SYGVKD.

This clone has only a few counts. The chain links TRBV5-6 to TRBJ1-2, with a possible D match to TRBD1 (5 bases). The CDR3 contains 17 residues. Trimming removed 0 bases at V and 5 bases at J, with 20 bases between. Germline CDR1 SGHDT, CDR2 YYEEEE. The DNA of the CDR3 is TGTGCCAGCAGCTTGGAGGGGCGCGTCGCGACAAAATATGGCTACACCTTC. It specifies CASSLEGRVATKYGYTF. Full variable domain (rest looked up from reference TRBV5-6 and TRBJ1-2): DAGVTQSPTHLIKTRGQQVTLRCSPKSGHDTVSWYQQALGQGPQFIFQYYEEEERQRGNFPDRFSGHQFPNYSSELNVNALLLGDSALYLCASSLEGRVATKYGYTFGSGTRLTVV.

The chain combines TRBV30 with TRBJ2-5; tentatively, D is TRBD2 (6 bases). Deletions cut 4 bases from V and 5 bases from J, with 14 bases between. CDR1 GTSNPN and CDR2 SVGIG come from the germline V gene (reference sequence). CDR3 size: 13 residues. The CDR3 spells CAWTEGLRETQYF. Written as DNA, the CDR3 is TGTGCCTGGACCGAGGGACTGAGGGAGACCCAGTACTTC.

The chain employs TRBV29-1 and TRBJ1-2; possible D gene TRBD1, 5 bases. CDR3 size: 13 residues. CDR1 and CDR2 from the germline V gene are SQVTM and ANQGSEA. The V end was cut by 7 bases, the J end by 1 base, with 13 bases between. CDR3 sequence: CSALQENNYGYTF. For the CDR3, the DNA is TGCAGCGCCTTACAGGAAAATAACTATGGCTACACCTTC.

This clone was seen just once. The chain joins TRBV11-3 to TRBJ2-7; 14 nucleotides match TRBD2. V was clipped by 1 base and J by 7 bases; unmatched bases: 9. The CDR3 totals 17 residues. Germline V gene sequence: CDR1 SGHNT, CDR2 YENEEA. CDR3 sequence reads: CASSLGGLAGETGEQYF. CDR3 DNA sequence: TGTGCCAGCAGCTTAGGGGGACTAGCGGGAGAGACGGGGGAGCAGTACTTC.